This T cell receptor beta chain emerged from a study of low-dose radiotherapy and immunotherapy resistance in tumors. TRAV and TRBV primers primed cDNA for both TCRalpha and TCRbeta. TCR amplification used 15 to 20 PCR cycles, a constant-region primer and a V-primer adapter. MiXCR was run by TCRdb on the reads, yielding one entry per CDR3 protein. The sample lists more than 70,000 distinct CDR3 sequences; around 30% were seen once. Time point reported: before trial treatment. The CDR3 totals 14 residues. Germline CDR1 and CDR2: MDHEN and SYDVKM. V shed 5 bases and J shed 5 bases, with 15 bases lying between them. This clonotype was observed many times.

Sample: PBMCs, taken before treatment. This chain links TRBV28 with TRBJ2-5; tentatively, D is TRBD1 or TRBD2 (5 bases each). The source is a female donor with ovarian cancer. The CDR3 coding sequence is TGTGCCAGCAGTACAAGGGGTGGGGAGGAGACCCAGTACTTC. This gives the protein CASSTRGGEETQYF.